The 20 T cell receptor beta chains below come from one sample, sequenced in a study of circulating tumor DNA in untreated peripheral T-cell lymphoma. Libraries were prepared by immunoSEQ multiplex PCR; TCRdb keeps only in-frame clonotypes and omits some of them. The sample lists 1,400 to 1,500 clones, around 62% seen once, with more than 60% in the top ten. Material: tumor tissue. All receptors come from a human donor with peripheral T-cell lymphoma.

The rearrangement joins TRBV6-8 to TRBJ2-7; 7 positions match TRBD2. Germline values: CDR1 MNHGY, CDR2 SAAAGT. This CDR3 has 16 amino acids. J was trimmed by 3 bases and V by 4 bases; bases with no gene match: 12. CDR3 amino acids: CASSFTREGYYYEQYF. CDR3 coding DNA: TGTGCCAGCAGTTTTACGAGGGAGGGGTACTACTACGAGCAGTACTTC.

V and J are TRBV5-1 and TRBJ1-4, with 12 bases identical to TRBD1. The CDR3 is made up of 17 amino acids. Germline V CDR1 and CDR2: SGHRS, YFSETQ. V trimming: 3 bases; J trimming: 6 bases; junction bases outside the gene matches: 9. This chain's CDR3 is CASSWGTGGAEDEKLFF. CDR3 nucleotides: TGCGCCAGCAGCTGGGGGACAGGGGGCGCAGAGGATGAAAAACTGTTTTTT. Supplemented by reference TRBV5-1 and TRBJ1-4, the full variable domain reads KAGVTQTPRYLIKTRGQQVTLSCSPISGHRSVSWYQQTPGQGLQFLFEYFSETQRNKGNFPGRFSGRQFSNSRSEMNVSTLELGDSALYLCASSWGTGGAEDEKLFFGSGTQLSVL.

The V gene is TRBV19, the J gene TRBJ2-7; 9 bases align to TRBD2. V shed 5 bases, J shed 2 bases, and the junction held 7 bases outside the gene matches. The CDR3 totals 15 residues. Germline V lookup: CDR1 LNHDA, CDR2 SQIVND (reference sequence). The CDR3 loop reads CASSLSSGITYEQYF. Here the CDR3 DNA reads TGTGCCAGTAGTCTGTCTAGCGGGATCACCTACGAGCAGTACTTC.

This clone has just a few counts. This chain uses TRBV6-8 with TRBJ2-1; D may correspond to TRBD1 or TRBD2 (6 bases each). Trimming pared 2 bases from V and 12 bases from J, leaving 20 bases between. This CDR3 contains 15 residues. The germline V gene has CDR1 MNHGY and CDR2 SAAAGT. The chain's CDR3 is CASSYGRGGGYGQFF. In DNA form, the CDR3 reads TGTGCCAGCAGTTACGGGAGAGGGGGAGGTTATGGGCAGTTCTTC.

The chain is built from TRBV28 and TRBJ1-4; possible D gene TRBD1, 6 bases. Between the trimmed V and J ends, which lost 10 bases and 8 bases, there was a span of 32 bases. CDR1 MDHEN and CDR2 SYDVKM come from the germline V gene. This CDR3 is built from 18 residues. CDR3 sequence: CATSGVIGDSQGGEKLFF. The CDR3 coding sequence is TGTGCCACCTCAGGCGTTATCGGGGACTCCCAAGGGGGAGAAAAACTGTTTTTT.

The CDR3 region is CASSEWNQPQHF. The CDR3 DNA is TGCGCCAGCAGTGAATGGAATCAGCCCCAGCATTTT. The J gene is TRBJ1-5, the V gene TRBV10-2; D call uncertain. V shed 3 bases and J shed 4 bases, with 4 bases lying between them. This CDR3 contains 12 residues. Germline V gene sequence: CDR1 WSHSY, CDR2 SAAADI.

As DNA, the CDR3 is TGTGCCAGTAGTCGGTGGGGCAATGAGCAGTTCTTC. Its translation is CASSRWGNEQFF. This chain connects TRBV19 to TRBJ2-1, with D unclear. Trimming pared 5 bases from V and 6 bases from J, leaving 8 bases between. CDR3 length: 12 amino acids. Germline-derived CDR1 and CDR2 are LNHDA and SQIVND (reference sequence).

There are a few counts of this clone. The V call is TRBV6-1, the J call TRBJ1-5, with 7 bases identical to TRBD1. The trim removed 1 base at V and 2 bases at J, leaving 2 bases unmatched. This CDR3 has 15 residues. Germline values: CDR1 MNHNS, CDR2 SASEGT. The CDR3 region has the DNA TGTGCCAGCAGTGAAGAGCAGGGGGGCAATCAGCCCCAGCATTTT. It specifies CASSEEQGGNQPQHF.

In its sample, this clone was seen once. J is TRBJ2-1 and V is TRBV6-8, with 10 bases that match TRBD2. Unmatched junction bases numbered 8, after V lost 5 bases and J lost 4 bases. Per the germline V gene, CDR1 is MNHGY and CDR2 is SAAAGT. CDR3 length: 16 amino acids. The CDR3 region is CASSVTTSGPYNEQFF. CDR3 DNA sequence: TGTGCCAGCAGTGTCACGACTAGCGGGCCGTACAATGAGCAGTTCTTC.

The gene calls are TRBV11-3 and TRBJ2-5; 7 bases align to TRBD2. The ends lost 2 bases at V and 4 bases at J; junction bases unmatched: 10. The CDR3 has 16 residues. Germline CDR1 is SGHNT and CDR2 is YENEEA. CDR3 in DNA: TGTGCCAGCAGCTTATTCGCGGGAGAGTTTATAGAGACCCAGTACTTC. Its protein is CASSLFAGEFIETQYF.

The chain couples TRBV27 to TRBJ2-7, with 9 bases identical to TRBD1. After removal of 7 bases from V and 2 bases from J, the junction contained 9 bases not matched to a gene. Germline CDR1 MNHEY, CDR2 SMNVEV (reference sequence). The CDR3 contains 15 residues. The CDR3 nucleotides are TGTGCCAGCATAAAGATGAGGGACAGGGCCTACGAGCAGTACTTC. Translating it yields CASIKMRDRAYEQYF.

The CDR3 coding sequence is TGTGCCAGCAGCTTAAGTCCGGACTCATACTCCTACAATGAGCAGTTCTTC. This gives the protein CASSLSPDSYSYNEQFF. This chain uses TRBV11-3 with TRBJ2-1; TRBD2 is a possible D gene (5 bases). CDR3 length: 17 residues. The ends were cut back, 2 bases at V and 0 bases at J, with 14 bases in the middle. Germline-derived CDR1 and CDR2 are SGHNT and YENEEA.

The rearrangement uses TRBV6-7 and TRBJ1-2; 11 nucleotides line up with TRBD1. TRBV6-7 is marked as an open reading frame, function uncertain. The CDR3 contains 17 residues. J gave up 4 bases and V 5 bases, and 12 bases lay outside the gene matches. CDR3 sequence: CASSEVLRTGGAYGYTF. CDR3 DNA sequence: TGTGCCAGCAGTGAAGTATTGAGGACAGGGGGCGCCTATGGCTACACCTTC.

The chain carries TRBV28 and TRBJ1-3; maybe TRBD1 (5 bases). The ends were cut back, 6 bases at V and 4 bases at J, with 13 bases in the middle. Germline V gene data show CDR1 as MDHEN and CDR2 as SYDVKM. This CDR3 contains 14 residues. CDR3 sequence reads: CASSGPWGGNTIYF. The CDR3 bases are TGTGCCAGCAGCGGCCCTTGGGGGGGAAACACCATATATTTT. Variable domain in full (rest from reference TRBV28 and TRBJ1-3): DVKVTQSSRYLVKRTGEKVFLECVQDMDHENMFWYRQDPGLGLRLIYFSYDVKMKEKGDIPEGYSVSREKKERFSLILESASTNQTSMYLCASSGPWGGNTIYFGEGSWLTVV.

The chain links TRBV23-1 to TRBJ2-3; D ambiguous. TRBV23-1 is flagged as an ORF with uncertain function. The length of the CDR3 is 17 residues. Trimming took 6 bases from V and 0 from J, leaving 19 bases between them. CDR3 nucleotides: TGCGCCAGCAGCCGTTCCTCCTACGTAACTAGCACAGATACGCAGTATTTT. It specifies CASSRSSYVTSTDTQYF.

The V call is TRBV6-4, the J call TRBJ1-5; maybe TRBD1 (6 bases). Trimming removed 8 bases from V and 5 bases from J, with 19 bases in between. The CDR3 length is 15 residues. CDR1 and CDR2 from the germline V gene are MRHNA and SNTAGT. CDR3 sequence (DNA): TGTGCCAGCGGACCCCGACAGGTTCCTCATCAGCCCCAGCATTTT. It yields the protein CASGPRQVPHQPQHF.

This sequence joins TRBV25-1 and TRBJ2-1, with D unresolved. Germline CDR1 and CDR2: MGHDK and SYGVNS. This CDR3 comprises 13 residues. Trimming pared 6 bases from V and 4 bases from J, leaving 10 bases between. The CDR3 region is CASSLGSYNEQFF. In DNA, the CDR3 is TGTGCCAGCAGCCTCGGTTCTTACAATGAGCAGTTCTTC.

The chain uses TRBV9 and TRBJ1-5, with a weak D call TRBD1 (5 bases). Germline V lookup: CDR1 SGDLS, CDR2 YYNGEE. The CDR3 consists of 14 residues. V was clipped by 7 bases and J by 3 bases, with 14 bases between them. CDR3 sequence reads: CASGLGGDNQPQHF. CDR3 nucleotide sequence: TGTGCCAGCGGGCTGGGAGGGGACAATCAGCCCCAGCATTTT.

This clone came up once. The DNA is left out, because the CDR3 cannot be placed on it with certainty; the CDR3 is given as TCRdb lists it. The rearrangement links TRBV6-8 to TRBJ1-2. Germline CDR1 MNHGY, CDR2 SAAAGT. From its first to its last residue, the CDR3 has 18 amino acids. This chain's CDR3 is CASSFYATSGRQIYGYTF.

Here the CDR3 reads CASNVRANQPQHF. The CDR3 nucleotides read TGTGCCAGTAATGTTAGGGCTAATCAGCCCCAGCATTTT. The chain has TRBV19 and TRBJ1-5, with D unresolved. The CDR3 spans 13 residues. Germline-derived CDR1 and CDR2 are LNHDA and SQIVND (reference sequence). V was cut by 7 bases and J by 4 bases, with 11 bases left in between.